This T cell receptor (beta chain) appears in the sequencing data of a study of blood T cell repertoires in COVID-19. The V and J ends lost 3 bases and 4 bases, in that order; junction bases with no gene match: 2. The CDR3 is made up of 14 amino acids. Germline V lookup: CDR1 LGHDT, CDR2 YNNKEL (reference sequence). In the study's own analysis: Amplification of reference gene primers was used by the study to estimate nucleated cell counts. Sequencing was performed with immunoSEQ multiplex PCR; in TCRdb, only in-frame clones are kept and a portion is missing. V, J and clone size are taken as reported in that table, and D and trimming were inferred from the DNA itself. The sample consists of hundreds of thousands of clones, 75% to 90% of them appearing once.

Input material: peripheral blood. This sequence was found in a woman younger than 30 with acute or convalescent COVID-19. V usage is TRBV3-1 (or the pseudogene TRBV3-2) and J usage is TRBJ1-1, with 10 bases identical to TRBD1. CDR3 bases: TGTGCCAGCAGCCAGAGGGACAGGGGCACTGAAGCTTTCTTT. Amino acid sequence: CASSQRDRGTEAFF.